A selection of T cell receptor beta chains follows, all from one sample in a study of OX40 agonist ivuxolimab in advanced cancers. Sequencing used immunoSEQ multiplex PCR; TCRdb keeps in-frame clones, though not all of them. Counted here are tens of thousands of clones, roughly 94% occurring once; the ten biggest clones make up 9.6%. The sample consisted of CD4+ or CD8+ T cells sorted from blood, taken in a trial of the OX40 agonist ivuxolimab. The receptors shown here come from an adult with an advanced solid tumor such as melanoma, head and neck, liver or kidney cancer. CDR3s include the opening cysteine and the closing phenylalanine or tryptophan. The order of the fields is CDR3 length, J gene, D gene, V gene, CDR3 protein. A D gene is named only where the DNA matches it firmly.

len: 10
j_gene: TRBJ2-3
d_gene: TRBD2
v_gene: TRBV6-5
CDR3aa: CASSAGTSYF

len: 14
j_gene: TRBJ2-7
d_gene: .
v_gene: TRBV28
CDR3aa: CASHHSLAGDQQYF

len: 15
j_gene: TRBJ1-1
d_gene: .
v_gene: TRBV28
CDR3aa: CASSYSKELNTEAFF

len: 11
j_gene: TRBJ2-7
d_gene: .
v_gene: TRBV5-6
CDR3aa: CASSLNREQYF

len: 13
j_gene: TRBJ2-5
d_gene: TRBD1
v_gene: TRBV28
CDR3aa: CASRYRGSETQYF

len: 15
j_gene: TRBJ2-7
d_gene: .
v_gene: TRBV13
CDR3aa: CASSFGTPTPYEQYF

len: 15
j_gene: TRBJ2-7
d_gene: .
v_gene: TRBV12-5
CDR3aa: CASGPSGDVSYEQYF

len: 14
j_gene: TRBJ2-2
d_gene: .
v_gene: TRBV15
CDR3aa: CATSTERVTGELFF

len: 15
j_gene: TRBJ2-7
d_gene: .
v_gene: TRBV4-3
CDR3aa: CASSQDRDPSDEQYF

len: 14
j_gene: TRBJ2-3
d_gene: .
v_gene: TRBV5-8
CDR3aa: CASSSDLRTDTQYF

len: 15
j_gene: TRBJ2-5
d_gene: .
v_gene: TRBV27
CDR3aa: CASSLFSPSPETQYF

len: 15
j_gene: TRBJ2-7
d_gene: .
v_gene: TRBV27
CDR3aa: CASSLEAGMNYEQYF

len: 14
j_gene: TRBJ2-7
d_gene: TRBD1
v_gene: TRBV7-9
CDR3aa: CASSIRTGPMEQYF

len: 15
j_gene: TRBJ2-1
d_gene: TRBD2
v_gene: TRBV4-3
CDR3aa: CASSQDLGLYNEQFF

len: 15
j_gene: TRBJ2-3
d_gene: .
v_gene: TRBV5-1
CDR3aa: CASRKGSYSTDTQYF

len: 17
j_gene: TRBJ2-5
d_gene: .
v_gene: TRBV4-3
CDR3aa: CASSEGRRTSIPETQYF

len: 15
j_gene: TRBJ2-2
d_gene: .
v_gene: TRBV5-5
CDR3aa: CASSLARGITGELFF

len: 14
j_gene: TRBJ2-7
d_gene: .
v_gene: TRBV19
CDR3aa: CASSPGTDSYEQYF

len: 13
j_gene: TRBJ1-1
d_gene: .
v_gene: TRBV5-4
CDR3aa: CASSFQGITEAFF

len: 13
j_gene: TRBJ2-3
d_gene: TRBD1
v_gene: TRBV6-6
CDR3aa: CASSYSHSDRAYF

len: 13
j_gene: TRBJ2-7
d_gene: .
v_gene: TRBV29-1
CDR3aa: CSVVTGGSYEQYF

len: 12
j_gene: TRBJ1-1
d_gene: .
v_gene: TRBV29-1
CDR3aa: CSVVLFGGEAFF

len: 13
j_gene: TRBJ1-5
d_gene: .
v_gene: TRBV14
CDR3aa: CASSQGGNQPQHF

len: 14
j_gene: TRBJ2-5
d_gene: .
v_gene: TRBV6-5
CDR3aa: CASHPSGAQETQYF

len: 14
j_gene: TRBJ2-7
d_gene: .
v_gene: TRBV27
CDR3aa: CASSLRGGAYEQYF

len: 16
j_gene: TRBJ2-3
d_gene: TRBD1
v_gene: TRBV7-9
CDR3aa: CASSLGGGDFTDTQYF

len: 17
j_gene: TRBJ2-3
d_gene: TRBD2
v_gene: TRBV28
CDR3aa: CASSPHWTSTHTDTQYF

len: 13
j_gene: TRBJ2-7
d_gene: TRBD1
v_gene: TRBV27
CDR3aa: CASSPGGTYEQYF

len: 17
j_gene: TRBJ2-1
d_gene: .
v_gene: TRBV18
CDR3aa: CASSPDPGGGQRDEQFF

len: 15
j_gene: TRBJ2-1
d_gene: TRBD1
v_gene: TRBV19
CDR3aa: CASSREETGVNEQFF

len: 15
j_gene: TRBJ2-2
d_gene: .
v_gene: TRBV5-1
CDR3aa: CASSLAQGGTGELFF

len: 17
j_gene: TRBJ2-1
d_gene: TRBD2
v_gene: TRBV19
CDR3aa: CASTPTSGGDRPDEQFF

len: 15
j_gene: .
d_gene: TRBD1
v_gene: TRBV2
CDR3aa: CASRGGQGRTDEQYF

len: 17
j_gene: TRBJ2-1
d_gene: TRBD2
v_gene: TRBV2
CDR3aa: CASRASGLAGTEPEQFF

len: 13
j_gene: TRBJ2-2
d_gene: .
v_gene: TRBV7-6
CDR3aa: CASSFGLAGELFF

len: 15
j_gene: TRBJ1-5
d_gene: .
v_gene: TRBV7-9
CDR3aa: CASSPEGSSNQPQHF

len: 17
j_gene: TRBJ1-2
d_gene: TRBD1
v_gene: TRBV2
CDR3aa: CASSEGQDPVINYGYTF

len: 12
j_gene: TRBJ2-2
d_gene: .
v_gene: TRBV5-1
CDR3aa: CASSLDGGELFF

len: 13
j_gene: TRBJ1-1
d_gene: .
v_gene: TRBV6-5
CDR3aa: CASLAGWSTEAFF

len: 13
j_gene: TRBJ2-3
d_gene: .
v_gene: TRBV7-6
CDR3aa: CASSYGMTDTQYF

len: 15
j_gene: TRBJ2-7
d_gene: .
v_gene: TRBV5-1
CDR3aa: CASSGGERPAYEQYF

len: 12
j_gene: TRBJ2-1
d_gene: .
v_gene: TRBV7-9
CDR3aa: CASSLVSDEQFF

len: 14
j_gene: TRBJ1-1
d_gene: .
v_gene: TRBV5-1
CDR3aa: CASSDRPLNTEAFF

len: 13
j_gene: TRBJ2-3
d_gene: .
v_gene: TRBV5-6
CDR3aa: CASSLVAGNTQYF

len: 11
j_gene: TRBJ2-7
d_gene: .
v_gene: TRBV5-1
CDR3aa: CASSWGTGQYF

len: 15
j_gene: TRBJ2-7
d_gene: .
v_gene: TRBV4-3
CDR3aa: CASSQDTGARYEQYF